This T cell receptor (beta chain) was recovered during a study of beta chain features in type 1 diabetes. This clone was observed a handful of times. Its matching antigen is unknown. Expressed TCRB transcripts were sequenced because the isolated RNA had all been reverse transcribed beforehand. The repertoire was sequenced with immunoSEQ multiplex PCR; TCRdb's copy has only in-frame clones and lacks some. Of 250,000 to 300,000 clones listed, around 24% are singletons. Notes on the study in general: TCRB CDR3s were moderately but significantly shorter in Type 1 diabetes patients in all four CD4+ subsets.

V shed 11 bases and J shed 3 bases, with 7 bases lying between them. Germline V gene data show CDR1 as MDHEN and CDR2 as SYDVKM. This CDR3 has 11 amino acids. Specimen: naive CD4+ T cells from blood. The chain links TRBV28 to TRBJ1-4, with no clear D. The receptor's source is a woman aged 25 to 39 with type 1 diabetes. The chain's CDR3 is CASFSNEKLFF. CDR3 DNA sequence: TGTGCCTCGTTCTCTAATGAAAAACTGTTTTTT.